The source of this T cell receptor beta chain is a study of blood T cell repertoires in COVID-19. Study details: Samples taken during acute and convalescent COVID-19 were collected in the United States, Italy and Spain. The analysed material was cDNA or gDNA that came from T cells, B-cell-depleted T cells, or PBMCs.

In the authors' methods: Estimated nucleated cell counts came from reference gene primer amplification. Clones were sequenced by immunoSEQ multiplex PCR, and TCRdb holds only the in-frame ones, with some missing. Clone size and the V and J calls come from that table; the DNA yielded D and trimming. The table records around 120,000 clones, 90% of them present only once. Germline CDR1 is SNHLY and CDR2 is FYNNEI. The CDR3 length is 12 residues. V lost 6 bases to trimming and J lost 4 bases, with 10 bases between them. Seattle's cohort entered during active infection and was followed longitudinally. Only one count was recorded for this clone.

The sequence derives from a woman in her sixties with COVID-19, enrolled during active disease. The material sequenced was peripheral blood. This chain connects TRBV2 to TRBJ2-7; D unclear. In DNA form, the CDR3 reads TGTGCCAGCAGCCTTCTTTTATACGAGCAGTACTTC. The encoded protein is CASSLLLYEQYF.